The 9 T cell receptor beta chains below all came from one sample that was sequenced in a study of blood T cells in healthy people across ages. The use of a sample-barcoded 5' primer and a J-beta primer mix characterized a second PCR of about 6 to 11 cycles. Via MiXCR, TCRdb re-called the 5' RACE reads, giving one row per CDR3 protein. The sample lists 550,000 to 600,000 distinct CDR3 sequences, roughly 43% seen once, with 20% to 25% in the top ten. The sequenced sample consisted of blood. All receptors come from an elderly man in good health.

The chain recombines TRBV7-9 with TRBJ2-4; a possible D gene is TRBD2 (6 bases). Germline CDR1 SEHNR, CDR2 FQNEAQ (reference sequence). Trimming shortened V by 2 bases and J by 5 bases, and 16 bases separated the two germline ends. The CDR3 spans 16 residues. CDR3 bases: TGTGCCAGCAGCTTAACATTTGGGACTCTGGAAAACATTCAGTACTTC. Protein product: CASSLTFGTLENIQYF.

The V and J genes are TRBV3-1 and TRBJ2-7, with 8 bases identical to TRBD1. The CDR3 is 15 amino acids. The junction had 10 bases not matched to a gene; V was cut back by 5 bases and J by 4 bases. Germline V gene lookup returns CDR1 LGHDT and CDR2 YNNKEL (reference sequence). The CDR3 nucleotides read TGTGCCAGCAGCTCGATCGACAGGGGTGGTTACGAGCAGTACTTC. Its translation is CASSSIDRGGYEQYF.

This sequence joins TRBV27 and TRBJ2-3, with D unresolved. V lost 6 bases and J lost 0, with 4 bases in between. CDR1 MNHEY and CDR2 SMNVEV come from the germline V gene (reference sequence). The CDR3 contains 12 residues. DNA of the CDR3: TGTGCCAGCAGGGAGAGCACAGATACGCAGTATTTT. Its protein product is CASRESTDTQYF.

This clonotype was picked up many times. The gene calls are TRBV20-1 and TRBJ2-7, with a tentative D call TRBD2 (5 bases). V was shortened by 3 bases and J by 0 bases, with 12 bases between the two germline ends. The CDR3 is made up of 14 amino acids. Germline CDR1 and CDR2: DFQATT and SNEGSKA (reference sequence). CDR3 loop: CSASSVRDSYEQYF. Written as DNA, the CDR3 is TGCAGTGCTAGCTCGGTCCGGGACTCCTACGAGCAGTACTTC.

The rearrangement links TRBV5-5 to TRBJ1-2, with TRBD1 matching over 9 bases. The CDR3 length is 16 residues. The ends lost 4 bases at V and 5 bases at J; junction bases unmatched: 12. CDR1 and CDR2 (germline): SGHKS, YYEKEE (reference sequence). CDR3 sequence reads: CASSVEGTGSGYGYTF. In DNA form, the CDR3 reads TGTGCCAGCAGCGTGGAAGGGACAGGGTCAGGGTATGGCTACACCTTC.

This clonotype has ten or more counts. The chain employs TRBV20-1 and TRBJ2-3; D not resolved. Looked up from germline, CDR1 is DFQATT and CDR2 is SNEGSKA (reference sequence). CDR3 size: 11 residues. Trimming took 1 base from V and 3 from J, leaving 2 bases between them. The CDR3 region has the DNA TGCAGTGCTAGAGGGACAGATACGCAGTATTTT. As protein: CSARGTDTQYF.

This clonotype was seen a handful of times. The chain is built from TRBV9 and TRBJ2-5, with 7 bases matching TRBD1. Germline loops: CDR1 SGDLS, CDR2 YYNGEE. The V segment lost 3 bases and the J segment 3 bases; nucleotides outside the gene matches: 5. There are 14 residues in the CDR3. DNA for the CDR3: TGTGCCAGCAGCGCTCAAGGGACAGAAGAGACCCAGTACTTC. It is translated as CASSAQGTEETQYF.

The rearrangement uses TRBV3-1 and TRBJ1-4; D is uncertain. This CDR3 has 13 residues. Germline values: CDR1 LGHDT, CDR2 YNNKEL (reference sequence). V dropped 4 bases and J dropped 4 bases, with 7 bases sitting between them. CDR3 nucleotides: TGTGCCAGCAGCCGGGCGATTAATGAAAAACTGTTTTTT. Protein sequence: CASSRAINEKLFF.

There are a few counts of this clonotype. The J gene is TRBJ2-7, the V gene TRBV20-1, with 15 bases fitting TRBD2. Germline-derived CDR1 and CDR2 are DFQATT and SNEGSKA (reference sequence). This CDR3 region has 18 residues. In nucleotides, the CDR3 is TGCAGCAATTCGGGACTAGCGGGAGGAAAAGGAAACCCCTACGAGCAGTACTTC. The encoded protein is CSNSGLAGGKGNPYEQYF.